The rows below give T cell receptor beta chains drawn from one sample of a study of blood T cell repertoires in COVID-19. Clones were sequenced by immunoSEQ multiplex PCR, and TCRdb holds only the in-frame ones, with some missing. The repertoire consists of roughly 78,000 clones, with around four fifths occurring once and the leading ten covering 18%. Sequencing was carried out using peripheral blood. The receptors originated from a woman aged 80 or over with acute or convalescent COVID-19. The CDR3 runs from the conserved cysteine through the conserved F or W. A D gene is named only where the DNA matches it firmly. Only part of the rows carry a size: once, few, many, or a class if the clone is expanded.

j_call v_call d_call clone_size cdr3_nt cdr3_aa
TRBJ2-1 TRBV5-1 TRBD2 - TGCGCCAGCAGCTACATTAGCGGGAGGGGGGACAATGAGCAGTTCTTC CASSYISGRGDNEQFF
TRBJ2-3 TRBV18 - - TGTGCCAGCCTCTCGACACCGGGCACAGATACGCAGTATTTT CASLSTPGTDTQYF
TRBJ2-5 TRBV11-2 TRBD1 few TGTGCCAGCAGCACACCGACAGGGGGTCGAGAGACCCAGTACTTC CASSTPTGGRETQYF
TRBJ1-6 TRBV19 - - TGTGCCAGTAGTATCAGACAGGAGCTTTATAATTCACCCCTCCACTTT CASSIRQELYNSPLHF
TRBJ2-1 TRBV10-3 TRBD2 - TGTGCCATCAGTGCGGGCGGGAGAGGGTCCTACAATGAGCAGTTCTTC CAISAGGRGSYNEQFF
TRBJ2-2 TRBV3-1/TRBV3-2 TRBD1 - TGTGCCAGCAGCCCGGGACAGACGACCGGGGAGCTGTTTTTT CASSPGQTTGELFF
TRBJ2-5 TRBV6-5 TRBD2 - TGTGCCAGCAGTTCCGAGCCGGGACTACCGCAAGAGACCCAGTACTTC CASSSEPGLPQETQYF
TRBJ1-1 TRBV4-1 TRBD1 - TGCGCCAGCAGCCAAGTAGGGGGCAGTGAAGCTTTCTTT CASSQVGGSEAFF
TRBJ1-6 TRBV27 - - TGTGCCAGCAGTTTAGCGGAGGGGTACGGATCACCCCTCCACTTT CASSLAEGYGSPLHF
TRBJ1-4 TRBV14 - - TGTGCCAGCAGCCAAGACCTCGGGAGGGGCCCTGAAAAACTGTTTTTT CASSQDLGRGPEKLFF
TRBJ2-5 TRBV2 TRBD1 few TGTGCCAGTGGGGGGACAGGGGCGCGGGAGACCCAGTACTTC CASGGTGARETQYF
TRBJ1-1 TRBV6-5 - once TGTGCCAGTGGGGACAACTTCATGAACACTGAAGCTTTCTTT CASGDNFMNTEAFF
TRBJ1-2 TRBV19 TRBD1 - TGTGCCAGTACCGGACAGGGAATTCGCTATGGCTACACCTTC CASTGQGIRYGYTF
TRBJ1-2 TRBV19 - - TGTGCCAGTAGTATAGATGCGGGCTACACCTTC CASSIDAGYTF
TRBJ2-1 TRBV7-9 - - TGTGCCAGCAGCTTTTCGCAGTTGTCCATGGAGTTCTTC CASSFSQLSMEFF
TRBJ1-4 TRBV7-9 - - TGTGCCAGCAGCTTAGTGGAGGGGATTGGGGAAAAACTGTTTTTT CASSLVEGIGEKLFF
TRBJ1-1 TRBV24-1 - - TGTGCCACCACAAGATCAGACACCCCGAACACTGAAGCTTTCTTT CATTRSDTPNTEAFF
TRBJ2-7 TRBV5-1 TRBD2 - TGCGCCAGCAGCTTGGCCGGGACTAGCGGGCTCAACGAGCAGTACTTC CASSLAGTSGLNEQYF
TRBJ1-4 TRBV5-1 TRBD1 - TGCGCCAGCAGCTTCCAGGGGGCACCAGAAAAACTGTTTTTT CASSFQGAPEKLFF
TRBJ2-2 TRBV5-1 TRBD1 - TGCGCCAGTCACGACAGGGGCGCGGACACCGGGGAGCTGTTTTTT CASHDRGADTGELFF
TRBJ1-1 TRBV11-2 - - TGTGCCAGCAGCCTGCAAGTTCCGGGAAAAAAAAGGGACACTGAAGCTTTCTTT CASSLQVPGKKRDTEAFF
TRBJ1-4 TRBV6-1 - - TGTGCCAGCAGTGAAGCTGGAGACGAAAAACTGTTTTTT CASSEAGDEKLFF
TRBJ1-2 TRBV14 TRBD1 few TGTGCCAGCAGCCGGATCCGGGACAGCTATGGCTACACCTTC CASSRIRDSYGYTF
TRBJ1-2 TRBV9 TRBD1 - TGTGCCAGCAGCGTAGGTGGGACAGACAGGGGCTACACCTTC CASSVGGTDRGYTF
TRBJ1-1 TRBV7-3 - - TGTGCCAGCAGCTCTCGGAGGGGATTGAACACTGAAGCTTTCTTT CASSSRRGLNTEAFF
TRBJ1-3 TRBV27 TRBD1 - TGTGCCAGCAGCTCCCTGCGACAGGGTACTGGAAACACCATATATTTT CASSSLRQGTGNTIYF
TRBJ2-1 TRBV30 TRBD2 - TGTGCCTGGAAGGGACTAGCGTTGGGGAATGAGCAGTTCTTC CAWKGLALGNEQFF
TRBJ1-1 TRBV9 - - TGTGCCAGCAGCCCCCAGATGAACACTGAAGCTTTCTTT CASSPQMNTEAFF
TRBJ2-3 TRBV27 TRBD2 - TGTGCCAGCAGTTTATTCGGATTGAGCGGGGGGGCGACAGATACGCAGTATTTT CASSLFGLSGGATDTQYF
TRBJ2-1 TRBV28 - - TGTGCCAGCAGTTTATGGGACAGAACGATTAATGAGCAGTTCTTC CASSLWDRTINEQFF
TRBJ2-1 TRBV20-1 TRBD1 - TGCAGTGCTAGTCCCGGGACAGGGGATGGCGAGCAGTTCTTC CSASPGTGDGEQFF
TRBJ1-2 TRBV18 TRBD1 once TGTGCCAGCTCACCACCGACGGACAGGGGCTATGGCTACACCTTC CASSPPTDRGYGYTF
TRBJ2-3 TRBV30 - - TGTGCCTGGACGGAGACTAGCACAGATACGCAGTATTTT CAWTETSTDTQYF
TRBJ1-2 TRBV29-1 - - TGCAGCGTTGAACCGGGAGGCGGCTACTATGGCTACACCTTC CSVEPGGGYYGYTF
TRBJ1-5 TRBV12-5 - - TGTGCTAGTGGTTTGACCCAAAAGGGGATCCAGCCCCAGCATTTT CASGLTQKGIQPQHF
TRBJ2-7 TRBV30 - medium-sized TGTGCCTGGAGTGTACAAAACAGACCTTACGAGCAGTACTTC CAWSVQNRPYEQYF
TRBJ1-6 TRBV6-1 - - TGTGCCAGCAGTGAGGCGGACACATTCCATAGTTCACCCCTCCACTTT CASSEADTFHSSPLHF
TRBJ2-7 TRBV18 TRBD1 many TGTGCCAGCTCCCAGGGGGCCCAAACCTACGAGCAGTACTTC CASSQGAQTYEQYF
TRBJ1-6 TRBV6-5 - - TGTGCCAGCAGTAACTCGGGCCAGTTTTCACCCCTCCACTTT CASSNSGQFSPLHF
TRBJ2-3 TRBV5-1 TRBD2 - TGCGCCAGCAGGGAGGTAGCGGGAGGTACAGATACGCAGTATTTT CASREVAGGTDTQYF
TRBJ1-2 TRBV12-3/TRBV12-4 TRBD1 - TGTGCCAGCAGCGACAGGGCCCGGAGTGGCTACACCTTC CASSDRARSGYTF
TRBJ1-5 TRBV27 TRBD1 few TGTGCCAGCAGTCCCCGGACAGGGGCGGGCAATCAGCCCCAGCATTTT CASSPRTGAGNQPQHF
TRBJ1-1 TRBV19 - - TGTGCCAGTAGTATTGGAGGAGAGAACACTGAAGCTTTCTTT CASSIGGENTEAFF
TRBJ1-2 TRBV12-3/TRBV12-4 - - TGTGCCAGCAGTTTTCCAGGGGTGATAGGCTACACCTTC CASSFPGVIGYTF
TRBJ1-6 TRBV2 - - TGTGCCAGCACTGTGAGGGTGGATTCACCCCTCCACTTT CASTVRVDSPLHF
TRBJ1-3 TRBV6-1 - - TGTGCCAGCAGTGAGCGAGAGGAAAACACCATATATTTT CASSEREENTIYF
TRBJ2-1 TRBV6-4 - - TGTGCCAGCAGTGTGTCGCAGAACAATGAGCAGTTCTTC CASSVSQNNEQFF
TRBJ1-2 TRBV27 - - TGTGCCAGCAGTTTAACGGGGAGGGGCTACACCTTC CASSLTGRGYTF
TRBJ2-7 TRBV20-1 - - TGCAGTGCTTTGACAGAGTACGAGCAGTACTTC CSALTEYEQYF
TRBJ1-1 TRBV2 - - TGTGCCAGCATAGCGGGGCCCGTGAACACTGAAGCTTTCTTT CASIAGPVNTEAFF
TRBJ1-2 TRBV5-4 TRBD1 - TGTGCCAGCAGCTTGGCGGACAGGGCCTATGGCTACACCTTC CASSLADRAYGYTF
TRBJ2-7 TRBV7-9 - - TGTGCCAGCAGCTTCGACAGGTCCTCGTACGAGCAGTACTTC CASSFDRSSYEQYF
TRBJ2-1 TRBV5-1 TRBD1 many TGCGCCAGCAGCTCCCATGGGACAGGGGGCGATGAGCAGTTCTTC CASSSHGTGGDEQFF
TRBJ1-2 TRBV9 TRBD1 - TGTGCCAGCGGGACCCCGGGACAGGGAGTCTACACCTTC CASGTPGQGVYTF
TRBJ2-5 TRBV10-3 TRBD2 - TGTGCCATCAGTGAGTCGTTTAGCGGGGGGAAAGAGACCCAGTACTTC CAISESFSGGKETQYF
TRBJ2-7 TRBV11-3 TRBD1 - TGTGCCAGCAGCTTCAGTCGGGGACAGGTCAACGAGCAGTACTTC CASSFSRGQVNEQYF
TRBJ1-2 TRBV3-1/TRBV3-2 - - TGTGCCAGCAGCCAAGTTGCGGGTCGGGGGGATGGCTACACCTTC CASSQVAGRGDGYTF
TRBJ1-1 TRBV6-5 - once TGTGCCAGCAGTTACTCCGGGGGGGCAGGGAACACTGAAGCTTTCTTT CASSYSGGAGNTEAFF
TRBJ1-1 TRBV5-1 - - TGCGCCAGCAGCCCTCAGGCGAACACTGAAGCTTTCTTT CASSPQANTEAFF